This TCR beta chain was identified in a study of post-analysis software for immune sequencing data. On the study more broadly: The disease courses spanned relapsing-remitting, secondary progressive and progressive-relapsing forms of multiple sclerosis. Overall study findings and caveats: Higher frequency in patients than in controls was seen for about 5 TRBV segments, with TRBV5-6, TRBV5-1 and TRBV20-1 among them.

TCR beta libraries were prepared from cDNA with unique molecular identifiers. TCRdb itself ran the PCR reads through MiXCR, one entry per CDR3 protein. The sample consists of about 460,000 distinct CDR3 sequences, less than 45% of them appearing once. Germline V CDR1 and CDR2: MNHEY, SVGAGI. With 5 bases clipped from V and 7 bases from J, the junction kept 15 bases outside the gene matches. CDR3 length: 16 residues. A few counts support this clonotype. Its antigen is not known. The sequence was obtained from a girl under 18 with multiple sclerosis. The sequenced material came from blood. V gene TRBV6-5 combines with J gene TRBJ1-2; 8 bases match TRBD1. CDR3 bases: TGTGCCAGCAGTCGAGGGGACAGGTCTTTAGTTGGTGGCTACACCTTC. It translates to CASSRGDRSLVGGYTF.